This paragraph covers one T cell receptor beta chain sequence. The data were obtained in a study of T cell changes during pregnancy in multiple sclerosis. The data were produced by immunoSEQ multiplex PCR, yet TCRdb's version contains in-frame clones alone and is incomplete. The sample contains roughly 52,000 clones, roughly 94% of which appear only once. The TCR was taken from a female donor with multiple sclerosis, enrolled in a pregnancy study. The sample in question was CD8+ T cells from peripheral blood mononuclear cells, obtained before pregnancy.

CDR3 loop: CASSPTAGGHEQYF. The CDR3 DNA reads TGCGCCAGCAGCCCAACCGCAGGGGGTCACGAGCAGTACTTC. The gene calls are TRBV5-1 and TRBJ2-7; TRBD1 agrees at 7 bases. This CDR3 has 14 residues. Germline lookup yields CDR1 SGHRS and CDR2 YFSETQ. Unmatched junction bases numbered 9, after V lost 4 bases and J lost 5 bases.